This passage covers 5 T cell receptor beta chains from one sample sequenced in a study of shared clonotypes between healthy human individuals (dated by TCRdb to 2019 to 2021). The library was prepared using the immunoSEQ multiplex PCR assay. In TCRdb, the immuneACCESS table is reduced to in-frame sequences with V and J assigned. These tables do not hold every clone; where another copy was compared, an unresolved V gene accounts for under half, and the others remain unexplained. This sample has approximately 2.5 million clones in its table, and 85% to 95% of those were observed once. Roughly 0.14% of the sample is in the top ten clones. The sequenced sample consisted of naive CD4+ T cells sorted from blood. The cell subset or site tag for this specimen amounts to: CD45RA+ positively selected. The receptors stem from a man in his late teens or twenties in good health.

The chain links TRBV7-9 to TRBJ1-4, with D perhaps matching TRBD1 (6 bases). Germline V lookup: CDR1 SEHNR, CDR2 FQNEAQ (reference sequence). The CDR3 length is 15 residues. Trimming left V 4 bases short and J 3 bases short, with 12 bases between. The CDR3: CASSWGGSSNEKLFF. The CDR3 DNA reads as TGTGCCAGCAGCTGGGGGGGCAGCTCTAATGAAAAACTGTTTTTT.

With regard to this clone: The same CDR3 is also encoded by other DNA sequences in this sample. The rearrangement uses TRBV5-1 and TRBJ2-5; D gene uncertain. CDR1 is SGHRS and CDR2 is YFSETQ in the germline V gene. V lost 0 bases to trimming and J lost 2 bases, with 5 bases between them. The CDR3 consists of 13 residues. CDR3 DNA sequence: TGCGCCAGCAGCTTGGGTGGACAAGAGACCCAGTACTTC. Amino acid sequence: CASSLGGQETQYF.

J is TRBJ2-4 and V is TRBV21-1. TRBV21-1 represents a pseudogene. CDR3 length: 8 amino acids. The CDR3: CADPIQYF. The DNA for the CDR3 is TGTGCCGACCCCATTCAGTACTTC.

This chain uses TRBV28 with TRBJ1-2, with D possibly TRBD1 on 6 matching bases. CDR3 size: 16 residues. The V gene's germline CDR1 is MDHEN and CDR2 SYDVKM. Trimming cost V 4 bases and J 6 bases, with 21 bases left between them. CDR3 nucleotide sequence: TGTGCCAGCAGTTCCCTCCCGACAGGCGCTAGGAATGGCTACACCTTC. It translates to CASSSLPTGARNGYTF.

This clone was observed a single time. The chain links TRBV10-3 to TRBJ2-5, with D possibly matching TRBD2 (5 bases). This CDR3 region has 13 residues. V lost 10 bases and J 4 bases, leaving 16 bases between the germline ends. CDR1 is ENHRY, CDR2 SYGVKD, per germline. CDR3 residues: CATHPFGGETQYF. CDR3 DNA: TGTGCCACCCACCCCTTTGGAGGAGAGACCCAGTACTTC.